Each of the 3 T cell receptor beta chains below was sequenced from the same sample in a study of OX40 agonist ivuxolimab in advanced cancers. The data were produced by immunoSEQ multiplex PCR, yet TCRdb's version contains in-frame clones alone and is incomplete. Of 75,000 to 100,000 clones in the sample, roughly 93% were seen once. This specimen was CD4+ or CD8+ T cells sorted from blood, taken in a trial of the OX40 agonist ivuxolimab. These receptors all stem from an adult with an advanced solid tumor such as melanoma, head and neck, liver or kidney cancer.

The chain has TRBV21-1 and TRBJ1-1; whether TRBD1, the table's D call, matches the DNA was not checked. TRBV21-1 is shown as a pseudogene. This CDR3 is 13 amino acids long. The CDR3 sequence is CASSCRGQPGTFF. The DNA for the CDR3 is TGTGCCAGCAGCTGCCGGGGACAACCCGGGACTTTCTTT.

This clone was detected only once. The chain recombines TRBV9 with TRBJ2-2; the match to TRBD2 covers 8 bases. The CDR3 has 15 residues. Trimming at V came to 0 bases and at J to 5 bases, leaving 3 bases not matched to a gene. Germline CDR1 SGDLS, CDR2 YYNGEE. The CDR3 protein is CASSVAGGYTGELFF. The CDR3 DNA reads TGTGCCAGCAGCGTAGCGGGAGGGTATACCGGGGAGCTGTTTTTT.

In its sample, this clone was seen a few times. V is TRBV5-4 and J is TRBJ2-3; possibly TRBD1 or TRBD2 for D (5 bases each). Trimming removed 7 bases from V and 4 bases from J, with 10 bases in between. Germline CDR1 SGHNT, CDR2 YYREEE (reference sequence). This CDR3 is built from 12 residues. In nucleotides, the CDR3 is TGTGCCAGCGGTCGAGGGGCAGATACGCAGTATTTT. Encoded protein: CASGRGADTQYF. The full variable domain, its missing parts supplied by reference TRBV5-4 and TRBJ2-3, is ETGVTQSPTHLIKTRGQQVTLRCSSQSGHNTVSWYQQALGQGPQFIFQYYREEENGRGNFPPRFSGLQFPNYSSELNVNALELDDSALYLCASGRGADTQYFGPGTRLTVL.